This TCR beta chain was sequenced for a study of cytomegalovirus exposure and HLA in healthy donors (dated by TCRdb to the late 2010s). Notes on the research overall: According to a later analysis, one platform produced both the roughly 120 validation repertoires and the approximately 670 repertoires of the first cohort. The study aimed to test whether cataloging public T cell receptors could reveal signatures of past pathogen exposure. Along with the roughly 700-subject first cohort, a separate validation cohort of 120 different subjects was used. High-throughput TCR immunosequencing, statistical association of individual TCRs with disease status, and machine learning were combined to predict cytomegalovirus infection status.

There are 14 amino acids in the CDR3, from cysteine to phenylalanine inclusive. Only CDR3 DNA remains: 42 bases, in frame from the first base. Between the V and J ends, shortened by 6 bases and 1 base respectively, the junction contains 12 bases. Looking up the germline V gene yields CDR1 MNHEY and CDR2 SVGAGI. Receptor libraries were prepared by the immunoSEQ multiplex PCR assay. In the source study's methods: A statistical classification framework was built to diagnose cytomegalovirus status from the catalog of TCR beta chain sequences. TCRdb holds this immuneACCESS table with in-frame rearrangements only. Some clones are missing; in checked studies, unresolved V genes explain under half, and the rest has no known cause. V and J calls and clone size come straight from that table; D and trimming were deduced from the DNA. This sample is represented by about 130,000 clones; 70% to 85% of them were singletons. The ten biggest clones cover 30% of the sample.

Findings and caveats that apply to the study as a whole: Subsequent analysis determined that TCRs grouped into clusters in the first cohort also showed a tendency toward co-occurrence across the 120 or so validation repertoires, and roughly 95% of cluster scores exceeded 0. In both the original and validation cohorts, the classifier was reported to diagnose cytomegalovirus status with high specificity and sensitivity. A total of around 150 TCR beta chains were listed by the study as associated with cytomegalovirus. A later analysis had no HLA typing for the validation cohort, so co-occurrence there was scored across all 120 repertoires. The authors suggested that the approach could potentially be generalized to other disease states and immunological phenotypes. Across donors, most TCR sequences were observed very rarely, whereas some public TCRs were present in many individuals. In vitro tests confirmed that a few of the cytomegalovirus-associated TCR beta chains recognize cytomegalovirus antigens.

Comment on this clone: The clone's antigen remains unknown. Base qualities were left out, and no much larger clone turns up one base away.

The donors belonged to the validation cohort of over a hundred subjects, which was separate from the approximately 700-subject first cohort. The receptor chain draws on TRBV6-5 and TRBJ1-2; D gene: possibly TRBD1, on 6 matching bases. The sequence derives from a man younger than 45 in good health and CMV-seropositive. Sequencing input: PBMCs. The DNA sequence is TGTGCCAGCAGAAGGAACAGGGATAACTATGGCTACACCTTC. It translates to CASRRNRDNYGYTF.